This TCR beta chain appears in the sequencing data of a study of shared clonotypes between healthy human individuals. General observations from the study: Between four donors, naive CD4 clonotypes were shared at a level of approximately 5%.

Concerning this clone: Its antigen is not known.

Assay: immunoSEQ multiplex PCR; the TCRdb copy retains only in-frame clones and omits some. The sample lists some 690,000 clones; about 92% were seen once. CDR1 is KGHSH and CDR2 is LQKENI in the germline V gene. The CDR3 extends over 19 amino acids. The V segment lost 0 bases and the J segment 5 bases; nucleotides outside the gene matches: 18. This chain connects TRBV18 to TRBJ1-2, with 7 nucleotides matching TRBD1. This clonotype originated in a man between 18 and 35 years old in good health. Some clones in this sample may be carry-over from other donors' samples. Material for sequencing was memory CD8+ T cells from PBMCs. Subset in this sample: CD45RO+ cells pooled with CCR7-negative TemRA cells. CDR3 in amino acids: CASSPPTWDSQGSIYGYTF. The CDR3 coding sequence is TGTGCCAGCTCACCACCGACTTGGGACAGCCAAGGGAGCATATATGGCTACACCTTC. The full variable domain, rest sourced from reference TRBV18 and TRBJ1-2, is NAGVMQNPRHLVRRRGQEARLRCSPMKGHSHVYWYRQLPEEGLKFMVYLQKENIIDESGMPKERFSAEFPKEGPSILRIQQVVRGDSAAYFCASSPPTWDSQGSIYGYTFGSGTRLTVV.